The sequence of this TCR beta chain was determined in a study of early T cells in non-severe SARS-CoV-2 infection. TCRdb re-called the 5' RACE reads through MiXCR, storing one row per CDR3 protein. The data show tens of thousands of distinct CDR3 sequences, less than 12% seen once. The CDR3 runs 14 residues. V shed 0 bases and J shed 12 bases, with 15 bases lying between them. Germline V CDR1 and CDR2: KGHSH, LQKENI. The sequence was collected from an adult who was a healthcare worker with PCR-confirmed SARS-CoV-2 infection or an uninfected control (not recorded which). Here the sequenced sample was whole blood, taken at baseline. The chain employs TRBV18 and TRBJ2-1; a possible D gene is TRBD2 (6 bases). In nucleotides, the CDR3 is TGTGCCAGCTCACCACCGGGGGGATCCGCTGCGCAGTTCTTC. This gives the protein CASSPPGGSAAQFF. Full variable domain (remainder filled in from reference TRBV18 and TRBJ2-1): NAGVMQNPRHLVRRRGQEARLRCSPMKGHSHVYWYRQLPEEGLKFMVYLQKENIIDESGMPKERFSAEFPKEGPSILRIQQVVRGDSAAYFCASSPPGGSAAQFFGPGTRLTVL.